This T cell receptor beta chain was captured in a study of cytomegalovirus exposure and HLA in healthy donors. PCR employed 60 Vbeta and 13 Jbeta primers. Method: immunoSEQ multiplex PCR; TCRdb's copy keeps in-frame clones and lacks some. Seen here are 150,000 to 200,000 clones, 84% observed once, and the top ten hold roughly 5%. Sequencing was performed on PBMCs. The source is a girl under 18 in good health and CMV-seropositive.

The DNA for the CDR3 is TGCGCCAGCAGTGAGTTCCTTAATCCCTACGAGCAGTACTTC. Protein: CASSEFLNPYEQYF. This chain uses TRBV10-1 with TRBJ2-7; D is ambiguous. The length of the CDR3 is 14 residues. Germline V gene data show CDR1 as WNHNN and CDR2 as SYGVQD (reference sequence). V lost 1 base and J 2 bases, leaving 9 bases between the germline ends.